These 26 T cell receptor beta chains share one sample of origin, sequenced in a study of lymphopenia after photon versus proton radiotherapy. The method was immunoSEQ multiplex PCR; TCRdb's version includes in-frame clones alone and lacks a portion of them. The sample carries some 25,000 clones, about 87% recorded once. The sequenced sample was peripheral blood, obtained from a patient treated with photon-based radiotherapy. These receptors came from a man between 50 and 59 years old with gastric cancer.

The J gene is TRBJ2-3, the V gene TRBV27, with 9 bases that match TRBD2. J gave up 5 bases and V 2 bases, and 11 bases lay outside the gene matches. The CDR3 loop spans 17 amino acids. The germline V gene encodes CDR1 MNHEY and CDR2 SMNVEV (reference sequence). DNA of the CDR3: TGTGCCAGCAGTTTAGGGTGGCGGGGGGGCGGAGAAGATACGCAGTATTTT. Translated, it gives CASSLGWRGGGEDTQYF.

The chain is built from TRBV5-8 and TRBJ1-1; no reliable D call. CDR3 length equals 12 residues. Germline CDR1 reads SGHTS; CDR2 reads YDEGEE. Trimming took off 3 bases at V and 9 bases at J, with 12 bases between the two ends. The CDR3 DNA reads TGTGCCAGCAGCTCGGATGTAGGAAAAGCTTTCTTT. Protein product: CASSSDVGKAFF. Full variable domain (rest looked up from reference TRBV5-8 and TRBJ1-1): EAGVTQSPTHLIKTRGQQATLRCSPISGHTSVYWYQQALGLGLQFLLWYDEGEERNRGNFPPRFSGRQFPNYSSELNVNALELEDSALYLCASSSDVGKAFFGQGTRLTVV.

The chain uses TRBV29-1 and TRBJ1-4, with D unclear. V dropped 4 bases and J dropped 7 bases, with 16 bases sitting between them. Germline assignment: CDR1 SQVTM and CDR2 ANQGSEA. This CDR3 has 14 amino acids. The CDR3 DNA is TGCAGCGTTGGTATGGGTCTTTTCGGTGAAAAACTGTTTTTT. Protein sequence: CSVGMGLFGEKLFF.

The V call is TRBV28, the J call TRBJ1-2; 9 positions match TRBD1. Germline CDR1 and CDR2: MDHEN and SYDVKM. The CDR3 runs 14 residues. V shed 5 bases and J 4 bases; nucleotides not matched to a gene: 5. The CDR3 loop is CASSRTGASYGYTF. The CDR3 coding sequence is TGTGCCAGCAGTAGGACAGGGGCTAGCTATGGCTACACCTTC.

V gene TRBV4-3 combines with J gene TRBJ2-3; D gene unclear. With 4 bases removed from V and 0 bases from J, the gap between germline ends came to 8 bases. Germline V gene data show CDR1 as LGHNA and CDR2 as YSLEER. This CDR3 has 14 residues. CDR3 nucleotide sequence: TGCGCCAGCAGCCGTGACGTTAGCACAGATACGCAGTATTTT. It translates to CASSRDVSTDTQYF.

V usage is TRBV18 and J usage is TRBJ1-4; the D is unclear. Trimming took off 3 bases at V and 0 bases at J, with 8 bases between the two ends. The CDR3 covers 15 residues. Germline CDR1 and CDR2: KGHSH and LQKENI. In nucleotides, the CDR3 is TGTGCCAGCTCACCTGGTGGAGCAACTAATGAAAAACTGTTTTTT. It codes for CASSPGGATNEKLFF.

The chain uses TRBV6-1 and TRBJ1-6; 7 bases agree with TRBD1. CDR3 length: 15 residues. Germline V CDR1 and CDR2: MNHNS, SASEGT. V dropped 4 bases and J dropped 2; count of bases not matched to a gene: 2. This CDR3 reads CASSGTGTYNSPLHF. The CDR3 nucleotides are TGTGCCAGCAGTGGGACAGGTACCTATAATTCACCCCTCCACTTT.

This clone was recorded once. The chain couples TRBV2 to TRBJ2-3; 10 bases match TRBD1. Trimming removed 7 bases from V and 4 bases from J; junction bases left unmatched: 8. CDR3 length equals 15 residues. Looked up from germline, CDR1 is SNHLY and CDR2 is FYNNEI. Here the CDR3 reads CASKGDRGLSDTQYF. CDR3 bases: TGTGCCAGCAAGGGCGACAGGGGGCTTTCAGATACGCAGTATTTT.

The gene calls are TRBV29-1 and TRBJ2-4, with 12 bases identical to TRBD2. Germline V gene sequence: CDR1 SQVTM, CDR2 ANQGSEA. The trim removed 3 bases at V and 5 bases at J, leaving 2 bases unmatched. This CDR3 has 14 residues. In DNA, the CDR3 is TGCAGCGTTGACGCTAGCGGGGGGGAAAACATTCAGTACTTC. Protein: CSVDASGGENIQYF.

The rearrangement links TRBV18 to TRBJ2-5; 8 bases are a match to TRBD2. With V trimmed by 3 bases and J by 5 bases, 5 bases remained unmatched. Looked up from germline, CDR1 is KGHSH and CDR2 is LQKENI. The CDR3 consists of 14 residues. The CDR3 bases are TGTGCCAGCTCACCGTTCCGGGGGGGCGAGACCCAGTACTTC. Encoded protein: CASSPFRGGETQYF.

V is TRBV9 and J is TRBJ2-7; tentatively, D is TRBD2 (7 bases). CDR1 SGDLS and CDR2 YYNGEE come from the germline V gene. Trimming shortened V by 0 bases and J by 3 bases, and 10 bases separated the two germline ends. The CDR3 spans 14 residues. The CDR3 bases are TGTGCCAGCAGCGTAGTGGGGGGGCGCTACGAGCAGTACGTC. This sequence encodes CASSVVGGRYEQYV.

This chain connects TRBV6-4 to TRBJ2-3; D ambiguous. The CDR3 is 13 residues long. Germline-derived CDR1 and CDR2 are MRHNA and SNTAGT. Between the trimmed V and J ends, which lost 0 bases and 4 bases, there was a span of 5 bases. The CDR3, as DNA: TGTGCCAGCAGTGACTCGGGGTCAGATACGCAGTATTTT. It translates to CASSDSGSDTQYF.

This chain joins TRBV18 and TRBJ2-2, with a possible D match to TRBD2 (5 bases). V dropped 6 bases and J dropped 2 bases, with 16 bases sitting between them. The CDR3 runs to 16 residues. The germline V gene has CDR1 KGHSH and CDR2 LQKENI. CDR3 coding DNA: TGTGCCAGCTCGGCGAGGAGAAGCGGCAACACCGGGGAGCTGTTTTTT. Residues: CASSARRSGNTGELFF.

The rearrangement joins TRBV5-4 to TRBJ2-1; 8 bases align to TRBD1. The CDR3 runs to 13 residues. V was clipped by 4 bases and J by 6 bases; unmatched bases: 3. Germline values: CDR1 SGHNT, CDR2 YYREEE (reference sequence). The CDR3 nucleotides read TGTGCCAGCAGCCCCGGGACAGGCAATGAGCAGTTCTTC. This translates into CASSPGTGNEQFF.

The rearrangement links TRBV4-3 to TRBJ2-5; D perhaps matches TRBD1 (5 bases). The DNA end lines up better with TRBJ2-7; the J call may be wrong. CDR1 LGHNA and CDR2 YSLEER come from the germline V gene. The CDR3 consists of 14 residues. The CDR3 DNA follows: TGCGCCAGCAGCCAGGATGACAGTTACTACGAGCAGTACTTC. Translated: CASSQDDSYYEQYF.

This chain links TRBV5-5 with TRBJ2-3; D remains unclear. V gave up 0 bases and J gave up 4 bases, with 6 bases separating them. This CDR3 contains 13 residues. Germline V CDR1 and CDR2: SGHKS, YYEKEE (reference sequence). CDR3 residues: CASSLGVSDTQYF. DNA of the CDR3: TGTGCCAGCAGCTTGGGGGTATCAGATACGCAGTATTTT. Full variable domain (missing parts from reference TRBV5-5 and TRBJ2-3): DAGVTQSPTHLIKTRGQQVTLRCSPISGHKSVSWYQQVLGQGPQFIFQYYEKEERGRGNFPDRFSARQFPNYSSELNVNALLLGDSALYLCASSLGVSDTQYFGPGTRLTVL.

The V call is TRBV5-1, the J call TRBJ1-2, with D tentatively TRBD1 (6 bases). V lost 2 bases and J 4 bases, leaving 15 bases between the germline ends. The CDR3 runs to 15 residues. Germline loops: CDR1 SGHRS, CDR2 YFSETQ. The CDR3, as DNA: TGCGCCAGCAGCTTAACCTTACAGGGAGCCTATGGCTACACCTTC. Its protein is CASSLTLQGAYGYTF.

This clone has only one observation. The chain carries TRBV18 and TRBJ1-2; the D is unclear. Deletions cut 2 bases from V and 1 base from J, with 11 bases between. Germline V gene data show CDR1 as KGHSH and CDR2 as LQKENI. The length of the CDR3 is 15 residues. CDR3 DNA sequence: TGTGCCAGCTCACCAAGACACGACCTTAACTATGGCTACACCTTC. It translates to CASSPRHDLNYGYTF.

V gene TRBV5-4 combines with J gene TRBJ1-1; D is possibly TRBD1 (5 bases). V was shortened by 0 bases and J by 6 bases, with 12 bases between the two germline ends. The CDR3 has 14 amino acids. Germline loops: CDR1 SGHNT, CDR2 YYREEE (reference sequence). CDR3 in DNA: TGTGCCAGCAGCTTGGGACTAGGGGAGGCTGAAGCTTTCTTT. It yields the protein CASSLGLGEAEAFF.

The chain has TRBV5-1 and TRBJ2-3; D not resolved. The V end was cut by 5 bases, the J end by 3 bases, with 16 bases between. The germline V gene encodes CDR1 SGHRS and CDR2 YFSETQ. The CDR3 runs 15 residues. In nucleotides, the CDR3 is TGCGCCAGCAGGGAAACAGTATACGGTACAGATACGCAGTATTTT. Its translation: CASRETVYGTDTQYF.

Notes on this clone: The germline gene is not matched at one end of the junction; a read error may be the cause. The rearrangement uses TRBV18 and TRBJ2-6; 7 positions agree with TRBD1. This CDR3 comprises 16 residues. Per the germline V gene, CDR1 is KGHSH and CDR2 is LQKENI. The chain's CDR3 is CAGSPDRPSGANVLTF. The CDR3 DNA reads as TGTGCCGGCTCACCGGACAGGCCTTCTGGGGCCAACGTCCTGACTTTC.

The CDR3 DNA follows: TGTGCCAGTAGTACCATCGGACAGGGGGCGGGGGATGAAAAACTGTTTTTT. Its protein is CASSTIGQGAGDEKLFF. The chain has TRBV19 and TRBJ1-4; 11 bases are shared with TRBD1. The CDR3 contains 17 residues. Germline V lookup: CDR1 LNHDA, CDR2 SQIVND (reference sequence). V dropped 4 bases and J dropped 6; count of bases not matched to a gene: 10.

This clone was found once. The chain is built from TRBV7-3 and TRBJ2-2; D remains unclear. CDR1 is SGHTA and CDR2 is FQGTGA in the germline V gene. The CDR3 is 13 residues long. V dropped 4 bases and J dropped 4 bases, with 7 bases sitting between them. Here the CDR3 DNA reads TGTGCCAGCAGCTACCACAGCACCGGGGAGCTGTTTTTT. Translation gives CASSYHSTGELFF.

The rearrangement links TRBV5-4 to TRBJ2-2, with TRBD1 identical over 9 bases. Trimming cost V 4 bases and J 4 bases; bases outside gene matches: 8. The germline CDR1 and CDR2 sequences are SGHNT and YYREEE (reference sequence). The CDR3 runs 16 residues. The CDR3 DNA sequence: TGTGCCAGCAGCGACCCGGGACAGGGACTCACCGGGGAGCTGTTTTTT. Its translation: CASSDPGQGLTGELFF.

The J gene is TRBJ1-5, the V gene TRBV19, with TRBD1 identical over 11 bases. This CDR3 spans 13 amino acids. Germline V gives CDR1 LNHDA, CDR2 SQIVND (reference sequence). The CDR3 DNA is TGTGCTGGGGGACAGGGGGGATACCAGCCCCAGCATTTT. Translated, it gives CAGGQGGYQPQHF. The full variable domain, its missing parts supplied by reference TRBV19 and TRBJ1-5, is DGGITQSPKYLFRKEGQNVTLSCEQNLNHDAMYWYRQDPGQGLRLIYYSQIVNDFQKGDIAEGYSVSREKKESFPLTVTSAQKNPTAFYLCAGGQGGYQPQHFGDGTRLSIL.

J is TRBJ1-1 and V is TRBV11-1; D may be TRBD1 (5 bases). Between the trimmed V and J ends, which lost 5 bases and 5 bases, there was a span of 15 bases. This CDR3 has 14 residues. Germline loops: CDR1 SGHAT, CDR2 FQDESV (reference sequence). CDR3 protein: CASSHTTVLTEAFF. The CDR3 DNA reads TGTGCCAGCAGCCATACGACAGTCTTGACTGAAGCTTTCTTT.